These T cell receptor beta chains were read from a single sample in a study of cytomegalovirus exposure and HLA in healthy donors. TCRdb keeps only in-frame clones here, not all; method: immunoSEQ multiplex PCR. The table records about 85,000 clones, 80% of them present only once. The specimen sequenced was PBMCs. These receptors originate from a man aged 50-60 years in good health and CMV-seropositive. The CDR3 runs from the conserved cysteine through the conserved F or W. A D gene is named only where the DNA matches it firmly. The size entry is marked missing in some rows and otherwise reads once, few, many or a size class.

v_gene: TRBV19; d_gene: TRBD1; j_gene: TRBJ2-7; abundance: NA; CDR3nt: TGTGCCAGTAGTATAGAGGGACAGTCCTACGAGCAGTACTTC; CDR3aa: CASSIEGQSYEQYF
v_gene: TRBV11-2; d_gene: TRBD1; j_gene: TRBJ1-1; abundance: NA; CDR3nt: TGTGCCAGCAGCTTGAGGGACAGGGGGAATTCTGAAGCTTTCTTT; CDR3aa: CASSLRDRGNSEAFF
v_gene: TRBV10-3; d_gene: NA; j_gene: TRBJ2-2; abundance: NA; CDR3nt: TGTGCCATCAGTGACTGGGGAGTGACCGGGGAGCTGTTTTTT; CDR3aa: CAISDWGVTGELFF
v_gene: TRBV6-6; d_gene: NA; j_gene: TRBJ1-5; abundance: NA; CDR3nt: TGTGCCAGCAGACAGCAGGAGCAGGGTAATCAGCCCCAGCATTTT; CDR3aa: CASRQQEQGNQPQHF
v_gene: TRBV11-3; d_gene: TRBD2; j_gene: TRBJ2-7; abundance: NA; CDR3nt: TGTGCCAGCAGCTTAGGAGGACTAGCGGGAGACTACGAGCAGTACTTC; CDR3aa: CASSLGGLAGDYEQYF
v_gene: TRBV21-1; d_gene: NA; j_gene: TRBJ2-3; abundance: once; CDR3nt: TGTGCCAGCAGCAAGCGGCCAAGGTTACAGGTGCCGAACACAGATACGCAGTATTTT; CDR3aa: CASSKRPRLQVPNTDTQYF
v_gene: TRBV9; d_gene: NA; j_gene: TRBJ1-1; abundance: once; CDR3nt: TGTGCCAGCAGCGACAGCTTACAGGGTTTGTCCGCTGAAGCTTTCTTT; CDR3aa: CASSDSLQGLSAEAFF
v_gene: TRBV27; d_gene: NA; j_gene: TRBJ1-1; abundance: NA; CDR3nt: TGTGCCAGCAGTCCCCTGAACGGGAACACTGAAGCTTTCTTT; CDR3aa: CASSPLNGNTEAFF
v_gene: TRBV6-5; d_gene: NA; j_gene: TRBJ1-3; abundance: NA; CDR3nt: TGTGCCAGCAGCCAACAGAGCTCTGGAAACACCATATATTTT; CDR3aa: CASSQQSSGNTIYF
v_gene: TRBV29-1; d_gene: NA; j_gene: TRBJ2-2; abundance: NA; CDR3nt: TGCAGCGTTCACGCTGACAGGAACGGCGGGGAGCTGTTTTTT; CDR3aa: CSVHADRNGGELFF
v_gene: TRBV7-2; d_gene: NA; j_gene: TRBJ2-3; abundance: few; CDR3nt: TGTGCCAGCAGCTTTGAGCGGCCCACAGATACGCAGTATTTT; CDR3aa: CASSFERPTDTQYF
v_gene: TRBV4-1; d_gene: TRBD2; j_gene: TRBJ2-2; abundance: few; CDR3nt: TGCGCCAGCAGCCAAGATGGCGGGAGGGGGCCCGGGGAGCTGTTTTTT; CDR3aa: CASSQDGGRGPGELFF
v_gene: TRBV19; d_gene: TRBD2; j_gene: TRBJ2-6; abundance: NA; CDR3nt: TGTGCCAGTAGGAAGGAACGGACTAGCGGGAGGGCTGGGGCCAACGGCCTGACTTTC; CDR3aa: CASRKERTSGRAGANGLTF
v_gene: TRBV14; d_gene: NA; j_gene: TRBJ2-5; abundance: few; CDR3nt: TGTGCCAGCAGCCAAGAGAGCGGGTTCCTCCAAGAGACCCAGTACTTC; CDR3aa: CASSQESGFLQETQYF
v_gene: TRBV7-9; d_gene: NA; j_gene: TRBJ2-3; abundance: NA; CDR3nt: TGTGCCAGCAGCAAGACTTCCGGTGTCGGAGATACGCAGTATTTT; CDR3aa: CASSKTSGVGDTQYF
v_gene: TRBV19; d_gene: TRBD1; j_gene: TRBJ2-2; abundance: NA; CDR3nt: TGTGCCAGTCAGGGGGTTATGAACACCGGGGAGCTGTTTTTT; CDR3aa: CASQGVMNTGELFF
v_gene: TRBV6-5; d_gene: NA; j_gene: TRBJ2-1; abundance: NA; CDR3nt: TGTGCCAGCAGTTACTCGATACTACCCAATGAGCAGTTCTTC; CDR3aa: CASSYSILPNEQFF
v_gene: TRBV19; d_gene: TRBD1; j_gene: TRBJ1-5; abundance: NA; CDR3nt: TGTGCCAGTAGTATAATAGGGGGCGCGATCAATCAGCCCCAGCATTTT; CDR3aa: CASSIIGGAINQPQHF
v_gene: TRBV30; d_gene: TRBD1; j_gene: TRBJ2-7; abundance: NA; CDR3nt: TGTGCCTGGGGCCGACAGGGGAGCTACGAGCAGTACTTC; CDR3aa: CAWGRQGSYEQYF
v_gene: TRBV6-5; d_gene: NA; j_gene: TRBJ1-4; abundance: NA; CDR3nt: TGTGCCAGCAGCCGACGGGAGGGGGGTGAAAAACTGTTTTTT; CDR3aa: CASSRREGGEKLFF
v_gene: TRBV7-9; d_gene: TRBD2; j_gene: TRBJ2-1; abundance: NA; CDR3nt: TGTGCCAGCAGCGGACTAGCGGGGAGGCTAGGGGCCTACAATGAGCAGTTCTTC; CDR3aa: CASSGLAGRLGAYNEQFF
v_gene: TRBV7-9; d_gene: NA; j_gene: TRBJ2-7; abundance: NA; CDR3nt: TGTGCCAGCGCGAGGAGCAGGACACACTACGAGCAGTACTTC; CDR3aa: CASARSRTHYEQYF
v_gene: TRBV27; d_gene: NA; j_gene: TRBJ2-5; abundance: NA; CDR3nt: TGTGCCAGCAGTTTACATGAGACCCAGTACTTC; CDR3aa: CASSLHETQYF
v_gene: TRBV10-3; d_gene: TRBD1; j_gene: TRBJ2-3; abundance: NA; CDR3nt: TGTGCCATCAGTGACAGGGGGCGGACAGATACGCAGTATTTT; CDR3aa: CAISDRGRTDTQYF
v_gene: TRBV19; d_gene: NA; j_gene: TRBJ1-1; abundance: NA; CDR3nt: TGTGCCAGTAGTATGGTGACAGGTGCTACTGAAGCTTTCTTT; CDR3aa: CASSMVTGATEAFF
v_gene: TRBV5-4; d_gene: TRBD1; j_gene: TRBJ2-7; abundance: once; CDR3nt: TGTGCCAGCAGCCCTGCTCGGACAGGTGCCTCGGGGGAGCAGTACTTC; CDR3aa: CASSPARTGASGEQYF
v_gene: TRBV30; d_gene: NA; j_gene: TRBJ2-1; abundance: NA; CDR3nt: TGTGCCTGGAGTGTTTCGGGGGTCAATGAGCAGTTCTTC; CDR3aa: CAWSVSGVNEQFF
v_gene: TRBV4-1; d_gene: TRBD1; j_gene: TRBJ1-4; abundance: NA; CDR3nt: TGCGCCAGCAGCCAAGGTTTAGGGACAGACCGGTATGAAAAACTGTTTTTT; CDR3aa: CASSQGLGTDRYEKLFF